A single sample is the source of the 6 T cell receptor beta chains below, sequenced in a study of blood T cells in healthy people across ages. Using a J-beta primer mix together with a sample-barcoded 5' primer, a second PCR was run for 7 to 11 cycles. TCRdb ran MiXCR on the 5' RACE reads and lists one entry per CDR3 protein. This repertoire shows roughly 800,000 distinct CDR3 sequences, around 25% found once; its top ten account for around 3%. These data also featured in a second study, about T cells of mothers and their children.

Material: blood. All receptors come from a boy younger than 18 in good health.

This clonotype was detected ten times or more. The rearrangement joins TRBV15 to TRBJ2-5, with TRBD1 identical over 7 bases. This CDR3 comprises 14 residues. The germline gives CDR1 LNHNV, CDR2 YYDKDF (reference sequence). Trimming at V came to 3 bases and at J to 5 bases, leaving 6 bases not matched to a gene. CDR3 loop: CATSRGQMGETQYF. CDR3 DNA sequence: TGTGCCACCAGCAGGGGACAGATGGGGGAGACCCAGTACTTC.

This clonotype has a handful of counts. Here the CDR3 DNA reads TGTGCCATCCGCAGAGGGGAGACCCAGTACTTC. As protein: CAIRRGETQYF. The J gene is TRBJ2-5, the V gene TRBV3-1; TRBD2 might be the D (5 bases). V was trimmed by 10 bases and J by 5 bases, leaving 11 bases between them. Germline CDR1 is LGHDT and CDR2 is YNNKEL (reference sequence). The CDR3 contains 11 residues.

In the case of this clonotype: A read error may produce the germline difference seen at one junction end. This sequence joins TRBV5-1 and TRBJ2-1; 8 bases are shared with TRBD1. CDR1 is SGHRS and CDR2 is YFSETQ in the germline V gene. The CDR3 is made up of 12 amino acids. The CDR3 reads CASSLLDREKYF. The CDR3, as DNA: TGCGCCAGCAGCTTACTGGACAGGGAAAAGTACTTC.

This chain uses TRBV15 with TRBJ2-1; 9 bases are a match to TRBD2. V was pared by 2 bases and J by 4 bases, with 9 bases of the junction left unmatched. The CDR3 has 17 residues. The germline V gene encodes CDR1 LNHNV and CDR2 YYDKDF (reference sequence). The CDR3: CATSRISGGLSYNEQFF. CDR3 sequence (DNA): TGTGCCACCAGCAGAATAAGCGGGGGGCTTTCGTACAATGAGCAGTTCTTC.

This clonotype turned up a few times. The chain combines TRBV14 with TRBJ2-1, with 10 bases lining up with TRBD2. V lost 0 bases and J lost 14; bases outside the gene matches: 10. CDR1 is SGHDN, CDR2 FVKESK, per germline. The CDR3 has 15 residues. The CDR3 loop is CASSQERASGGEEFF. As DNA, the CDR3 is TGTGCCAGCAGCCAAGAAAGGGCTAGCGGGGGAGAGGAGTTCTTC. The full variable domain, completed using reference TRBV14 and TRBJ2-1, is EAGVTQFPSHSVIEKGQTVTLRCDPISGHDNLYWYRRVMGKEIKFLLHFVKESKQDESGMPNNRFLAERTGGTYSTLKVQPAELEDSGVYFCASSQERASGGEEFFGPGTRLTVL.

This clonotype was recorded a few times. The V gene is TRBV12-3 or TRBV12-4, the J gene TRBJ2-7; possible D gene TRBD2, 5 bases. V was trimmed by 3 bases and J by 2 bases, leaving 11 bases between them. The CDR3 runs 14 residues. CDR3 sequence reads: CASSFGGRTYEQYF. The CDR3 bases are TGTGCCAGCAGTTTCGGCGGGCGAACCTACGAGCAGTACTTC.